This TCR beta chain was captured in a study of immune characterization of retroperitoneal liposarcoma. The V gene's germline CDR1 is MNHEY and CDR2 SVGEGT. Trimming removed 6 bases from V and 2 bases from J; junction bases left unmatched: 0. CDR3 size: 12 residues. TCRdb re-called the PCR reads through MiXCR, storing one row per CDR3 protein. The data show fewer than 25,000 distinct CDR3 sequences, 35% to 40% seen once. This receptor was taken from a male donor with retroperitoneal liposarcoma. The sequenced sample consisted of blood. This chain connects TRBV6-2 or TRBV6-3 to TRBJ2-7; 8 nucleotides align to TRBD2. Here the CDR3 reads CASRTSAYEQYF. In DNA, the CDR3 is TGTGCCAGCAGGACTAGCGCCTACGAGCAGTACTTC.